The 4 T cell receptor beta chains below all came from one sample that was sequenced in a study of identifying expanded T cells in peripheral blood (dated 2019 in TCRdb). The library was built by means of the immunoSEQ multiplex PCR assay. As stored in TCRdb, this immuneACCESS dataset retains in-frame rearrangements with V and J assigned. A fraction of the clones does not appear; measured against another copy, unresolved V genes explain less than half of the discrepancy, and the remainder lacks a known reason. The sample has about 110,000 clones on record, less than 90% of them singletons. The top ten constitute roughly 7.6% of the sample. The sequencing sample was made of blood. Receptors were obtained from a person between 18 and 70 years old in good health.

The chain couples TRBV5-1 to TRBJ2-2; D is possibly TRBD1 (6 bases). There are 14 residues in the CDR3. CDR1 SGHRS and CDR2 YFSETQ come from the germline V gene. V was pared by 7 bases and J by 5 bases, with 15 bases between. The CDR3 protein is CASSFRTATGELFF. CDR3 DNA sequence: TGCGCCAGCTCCTTCAGGACAGCAACCGGGGAGCTGTTTTTT.

The chain carries TRBV20-1 and TRBJ1-3; no reliable D call. The CDR3 totals 11 residues. In germline, CDR1 is DFQATT, CDR2 SNEGSKA (reference sequence). CDR3 nucleotide sequence: TGCTCCTACCTCTCTGGAAACACCATATATTTT. This encodes CSYLSGNTIYF.

The V call is TRBV5-4, the J call TRBJ2-4, with 10 positions matching TRBD1. Germline V gives CDR1 SGHNT, CDR2 YYREEE (reference sequence). With 7 bases clipped from V and 1 base from J, the junction kept 20 bases outside the gene matches. The CDR3 length is 20 residues. Here the CDR3 reads CASGSTPGQGISGAKNIQYF. CDR3 in DNA: TGTGCCAGCGGGTCCACACCGGGACAGGGGATTTCGGGGGCCAAAAACATTCAGTACTTC.

The chain employs TRBV11-2 and TRBJ1-1, with D unresolved. Germline V CDR1 and CDR2: SGHAT, FQNNGV. This CDR3 has 14 residues. Trimming took 3 bases from V and 5 from J, leaving 13 bases between them. CDR3 sequence: CASSFSWAGTEAFF. CDR3 coding DNA: TGTGCCAGCAGCTTCTCCTGGGCCGGGACTGAAGCTTTCTTT. Looking up the rest from reference TRBV11-2 and TRBJ1-1 gives the full variable domain: EAGVAQSPRYKIIEKRQSVAFWCNPISGHATLYWYQQILGQGPKLLIQFQNNGVVDDSQLPKDRFSAERLKGVDSTLKIQPAKLEDSAVYLCASSFSWAGTEAFFGQGTRLTVV.